The T cell receptor beta chain under discussion was sequenced for a study of blood T cell repertoires in COVID-19. The wider study: Some COVID-19 samples were acute and others convalescent; all came from the United States, Italy and Spain. Sample material is recorded as cDNA or gDNA derived from T cells, B-cell-depleted T cells, or PBMCs.

This table comes from immunoSEQ multiplex PCR, and its TCRdb copy is limited to in-frame clones, with some not included. This repertoire shows roughly 670,000 clones, about 90% found once; its top ten account for around 0.3%. The CDR3 spans 15 residues. CDR1 and CDR2 (germline): GTSNPN, SVGIG (reference sequence). Trimming took 6 bases from V and 0 from J; bases not matched to a gene: 7. Source material: peripheral blood. The chain is built from TRBV30 and TRBJ2-3; 9 nucleotides align to TRBD2. The receptor was isolated from a young woman with acute or convalescent COVID-19. The CDR3 DNA reads TGTGCCTGTGATGGACTAGCGCCCAGCACAGATACGCAGTATTTT. Residues: CACDGLAPSTDTQYF.